What follows are 7 T cell receptor beta chains derived from one specimen sequenced in a study of post-analysis software for immune sequencing data. Study conclusions and caveats: In patients, five TRBV segments were more frequent than in controls, with TRBV5-6, TRBV5-1 and TRBV20-1 among them.

Libraries were made from TCR beta cDNA, and they carried unique molecular identifiers. Via MiXCR, TCRdb re-called the PCR reads, giving one row per CDR3 protein. The profile shows under 200,000 distinct CDR3 sequences, approximately 29% of them singletons. Their target antigens are unknown. Sequenced material: blood. The receptor set was obtained from a girl younger than 18 with multiple sclerosis.

This clonotype was observed a handful of times. The chain joins TRBV28 to TRBJ1-2, with D possibly TRBD1 on 5 matching bases. V dropped 7 bases and J dropped 3 bases, with 18 bases sitting between them. The CDR3 runs to 15 residues. The germline V gene has CDR1 MDHEN and CDR2 SYDVKM. The CDR3 DNA follows: TGTGCCAGCACTACTAGTAGGGGCATTTACTATGGCTACACCTTC. It encodes CASTTSRGIYYGYTF.

The DNA of the CDR3 is TGTGCCAGCACCAGGGTCTGGGAGCTGTTTTTT. Protein sequence: CASTRVWELFF. The chain uses TRBV6-1 and TRBJ2-2; D is perhaps TRBD1 (5 bases). V gave up 7 bases and J gave up 9 bases, with 9 bases separating them. The CDR3 has 11 amino acids. Germline V gene lookup returns CDR1 MNHNS and CDR2 SASEGT.

This clonotype was detected many times. The chain employs TRBV6-1 and TRBJ2-7; no definite D call. The CDR3 contains 13 residues. The germline CDR1 and CDR2 sequences are MNHNS and SASEGT. Trimming took 8 bases from V and 0 from J, leaving 11 bases between them. CDR3 loop: CASRNSRSYEQYF. The CDR3 DNA follows: TGTGCCAGCCGTAACAGCCGCTCCTACGAGCAGTACTTC.

This clonotype was found a few times. CDR3 sequence: CSAGQGDTEAFF. The CDR3 DNA is TGCAGTGCCGGACAGGGAGACACTGAAGCTTTCTTT. The chain combines TRBV20-1 with TRBJ1-1, with TRBD1 identical over 8 bases. V was pared by 6 bases and J by 3 bases, with 3 bases of the junction left unmatched. The CDR3 spans 12 residues. Per germline, CDR1 DFQATT and CDR2 SNEGSKA (reference sequence).

This chain joins TRBV20-1 and TRBJ1-5, with 8 bases that match TRBD1. Losses at the gene ends were 5 bases for V and 5 bases for J; bases not matched to a gene: 8. The CDR3 is 14 amino acids. CDR1 is DFQATT, CDR2 SNEGSKA, per germline (reference sequence). For the CDR3, the DNA is TGCAGTGCTCGACAGGGGCCCCCCGATCAGCCCCAGCATTTT. Residues: CSARQGPPDQPQHF.

As regards this clonotype: One end of the junction does not line up with germline, which may come from a read error. The V and J genes are TRBV5-1 and TRBJ2-2, with TRBD1 matching 10 bases. The germline V gene has CDR1 SGHRS and CDR2 YFSETQ. This CDR3 spans 16 amino acids. As DNA, the CDR3 is TGCGCCAGCAGCCGACAGGGGGCTGCGAACACCGGGAAGCTGTTTTTT. The encoded protein is CASSRQGAANTGKLFF.

This clonotype was recorded a few times. The chain carries TRBV3-1 and TRBJ1-2; 9 bases map to TRBD1. In germline, CDR1 is LGHDT, CDR2 YNNKEL (reference sequence). The CDR3 consists of 14 residues. V lost 4 bases to trimming and J lost 4 bases; unmatched junction nucleotides: 4. CDR3 nucleotide sequence: TGTGCCAGCAGCCGACAGGGGGTTCTCTATGGCTACACCTTC. Translating gives CASSRQGVLYGYTF.